The clone carrying this TCR beta chain was seen once. This entry is derived from a study of PD-L1 blockade in urothelial cancer. Method: immunoSEQ multiplex PCR; TCRdb's copy keeps in-frame clones and lacks some. The sample records around 70,000 clones, around 84% being singletons. V dropped 6 bases and J dropped 2; count of bases not matched to a gene: 6. The CDR3 spans 14 residues. Germline values: CDR1 MDHEN, CDR2 SYDVKM. This TCR derives from a man between 65 and 85 years old with urothelial cancer. The sequenced sample was PBMCs, obtained around atezolizumab (anti-PD-L1) treatment. The gene calls are TRBV28 and TRBJ2-7; 8 nucleotides agree with TRBD1. The CDR3 region has the DNA TGTGCCAGCAGGGTGGGACAGGCCCCCTACGAGCAGTACTTC. Its translation: CASRVGQAPYEQYF.